The next 5 T cell receptor beta chains were all read from a single sample in a study of blood T cells in healthy people across ages. Using a J-beta primer mix together with a sample-barcoded 5' primer, a second PCR was run for about 6 to 12 cycles. Using its own MiXCR run on the 5' RACE reads, TCRdb lists one record per CDR3 protein. This table holds roughly 800,000 distinct CDR3 sequences, 20% to 30% found once. This sample also belongs to another study, concerning T cells of mothers and their children.

Specimen: blood. These receptor sequences come from a boy between 5 and 17 years old in good health.

In its sample, this clonotype was seen a few times. J is TRBJ2-3 and V is TRBV2, with TRBD1 matching 10 bases. Germline CDR1 SNHLY, CDR2 FYNNEI. V dropped 6 bases and J dropped 2; count of bases not matched to a gene: 2. CDR3 length: 14 amino acids. CDR3 residues: CASRDRGYTDTQYF. CDR3 nucleotides: TGTGCCAGCAGGGACAGGGGGTACACAGATACGCAGTATTTT.

There are a few counts of this clonotype. The V and J genes are TRBV6-6 and TRBJ2-5; 7 bases are a match to TRBD1. CDR3 size: 16 residues. In germline, CDR1 is MNHNY, CDR2 SVGAGI (reference sequence). The V and J ends lost 5 bases and 4 bases, in that order; junction bases with no gene match: 13. CDR3 bases: TGTGCCAGCAGTCGGGACAGAATACTTCGGGGAGAGACCCAGTACTTC. Encoded protein: CASSRDRILRGETQYF.

The chain uses TRBV12-3 or TRBV12-4 and TRBJ1-5, with no clear D. The V end lost 3 bases, the J end lost 5 bases, and 5 bases lay between the germline ends. The CDR3 runs to 12 residues. CDR3 DNA sequence: TGTGCCAGCAGTTTTCTCCATCAGCCCCAGCATTTT. Translation gives CASSFLHQPQHF.

This rearrangement joins TRBV20-1 to TRBJ2-7, with 8 bases aligning to TRBD1. With 3 bases clipped from V and 4 bases from J, the junction kept 8 bases outside the gene matches. The CDR3 is 14 residues long. CDR1 and CDR2 from the germline V gene are DFQATT and SNEGSKA (reference sequence). CDR3 protein: CSASPGQGGYEQYF. CDR3 bases: TGCAGTGCTAGTCCCGGACAGGGCGGTTACGAGCAGTACTTC.

This clonotype was observed at least ten times. This chain joins TRBV7-9 and TRBJ2-5; 9 nucleotides match TRBD2. The J call may not be correct, given that the DNA end is closer to TRBJ2-7. Germline V gene data show CDR1 as SEHNR and CDR2 as FQNEAQ (reference sequence). The CDR3 has 15 residues. Here the CDR3 DNA reads TGTGCCAGCAGCTTGCTAGCGGGATCCTCCTACGAGCAGTACTTC. Its translation is CASSLLAGSSYEQYF.